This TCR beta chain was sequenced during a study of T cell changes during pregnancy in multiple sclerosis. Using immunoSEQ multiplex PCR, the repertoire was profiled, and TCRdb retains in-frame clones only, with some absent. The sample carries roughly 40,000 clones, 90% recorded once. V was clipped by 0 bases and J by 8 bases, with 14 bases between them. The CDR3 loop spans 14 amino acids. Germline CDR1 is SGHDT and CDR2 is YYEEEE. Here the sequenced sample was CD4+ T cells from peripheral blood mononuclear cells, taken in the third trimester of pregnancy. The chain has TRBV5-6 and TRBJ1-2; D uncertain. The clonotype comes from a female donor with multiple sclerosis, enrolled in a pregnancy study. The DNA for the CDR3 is TGTGCCAGCAGCTTGGCCAGGAGGGCGGGCGGCTACACCTTC. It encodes CASSLARRAGGYTF. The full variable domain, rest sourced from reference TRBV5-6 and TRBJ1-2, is DAGVTQSPTHLIKTRGQQVTLRCSPKSGHDTVSWYQQALGQGPQFIFQYYEEEERQRGNFPDRFSGHQFPNYSSELNVNALLLGDSALYLCASSLARRAGGYTFGSGTRLTVV.